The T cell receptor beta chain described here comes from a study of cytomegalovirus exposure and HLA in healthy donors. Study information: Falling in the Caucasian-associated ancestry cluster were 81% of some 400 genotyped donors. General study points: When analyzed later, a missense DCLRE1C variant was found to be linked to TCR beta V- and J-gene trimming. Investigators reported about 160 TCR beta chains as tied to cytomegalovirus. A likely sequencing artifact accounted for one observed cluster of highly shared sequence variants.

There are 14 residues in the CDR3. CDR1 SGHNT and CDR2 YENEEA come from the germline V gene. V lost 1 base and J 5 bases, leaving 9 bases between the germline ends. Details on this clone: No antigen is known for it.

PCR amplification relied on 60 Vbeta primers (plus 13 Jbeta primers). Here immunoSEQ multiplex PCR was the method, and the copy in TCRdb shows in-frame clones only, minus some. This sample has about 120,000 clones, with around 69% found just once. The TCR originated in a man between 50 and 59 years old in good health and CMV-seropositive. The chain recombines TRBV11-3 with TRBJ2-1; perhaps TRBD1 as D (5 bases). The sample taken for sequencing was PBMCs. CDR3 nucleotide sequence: TGTGCCAGCAGCTTAGGGGGCTGGAACAATGAGCAGTTCTTC. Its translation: CASSLGGWNNEQFF.